A single T cell receptor beta chain is shown here with its context. The data stem from a study of blood T cell repertoires in COVID-19. Some clones are missing from TCRdb's copy, which holds only in-frame ones; the method was immunoSEQ multiplex PCR. The table records 140,000 to 150,000 clones, approximately 83% of them present only once. The sample consisted of peripheral blood. This receptor was identified in a woman aged 60-75 years with COVID-19, enrolled during active disease.

The CDR3 loop reads CAARSERADSPLHF. CDR3 nucleotides: TGTGCCGCTCGCTCGGAGCGAGCCGATTCACCCCTCCACTTT. The chain couples TRBV10-3 to TRBJ1-6; unclear D gene. This CDR3 has 14 residues. The V gene lost 11 bases and the J gene lost 8 bases, with 19 bases spanning the gap. The germline gives CDR1 ENHRY, CDR2 SYGVKD.